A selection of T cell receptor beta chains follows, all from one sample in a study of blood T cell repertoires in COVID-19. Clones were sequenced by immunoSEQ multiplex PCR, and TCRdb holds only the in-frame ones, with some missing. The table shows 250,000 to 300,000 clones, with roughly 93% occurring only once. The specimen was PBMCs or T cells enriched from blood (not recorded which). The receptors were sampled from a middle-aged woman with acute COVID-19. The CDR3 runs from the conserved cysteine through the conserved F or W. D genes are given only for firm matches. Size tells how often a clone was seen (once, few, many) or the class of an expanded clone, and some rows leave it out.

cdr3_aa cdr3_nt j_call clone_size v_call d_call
CASSVVSSGELFF TGTGCCAGCAGCGTAGTTTCTAGCGGGGAGCTGTTTTTT TRBJ2-2 - TRBV9 -
CASSVNSREGGLNTEAFF TGTGCCAGCAGCGTTAATTCGAGGGAGGGGGGTTTGAACACTGAAGCTTTCTTT TRBJ1-1 - TRBV9 -
CASSLGASHNSPLHF TGTGCCAGCAGTTTGGGGGCGAGTCATAATTCACCCCTCCACTTT TRBJ1-6 - TRBV28 -
CASSPTDQETQYF TGTGCCAGCAGCCCCACGGACCAAGAGACCCAGTACTTC TRBJ2-5 once TRBV27 -
CASSLSSGYGYTF TGTGCCAGCAGCTTGTCCAGCGGCTATGGCTACACCTTC TRBJ1-2 - TRBV11-2 -
CATSERTGGGGEQFF TGTGCCACCAGTGAAAGGACAGGGGGTGGTGGTGAGCAGTTCTTC TRBJ2-1 - TRBV24-1 TRBD1
CASSLATGKGYTF TGCGCCAGCAGCTTGGCAACAGGGAAGGGCTACACCTTC TRBJ1-2 - TRBV5-1 -
CASSFPIGGLTEAFF TGTGCCAGCAGCTTCCCAATCGGGGGGCTCACTGAAGCTTTCTTT TRBJ1-1 - TRBV5-6 -
CASSSLLAGNYNEQFF TGTGCCAGCAGTTCACTCCTAGCGGGAAACTACAATGAGCAGTTCTTC TRBJ2-1 once TRBV28 TRBD2
CASSLEGLAGGRHNEQFF TGTGCCAGCAGTTTAGAGGGACTAGCGGGGGGGAGGCACAATGAGCAGTTCTTC TRBJ2-1 - TRBV28 TRBD2
CASSTYHGQGYGYTF TGTGCCAGCAGCACGTACCACGGACAGGGATATGGCTACACCTTC TRBJ1-2 - TRBV7-2 TRBD1
CASSTRTVSNQPQHF TGTGCCAGCAGTACCCGGACAGTTAGCAATCAGCCCCAGCATTTT TRBJ1-5 - TRBV2 -
CASSFWTGERNQPQHF TGTGCCAGCAGCTTCTGGACAGGGGAGCGTAATCAGCCCCAGCATTTT TRBJ1-5 - TRBV7-9 TRBD1
CASSSWTHVSSYNSPLHF TGTGCCAGCAGCTCGTGGACTCATGTCAGCTCCTATAATTCACCCCTCCACTTT TRBJ1-6 - TRBV5-6 -
CASSKGLAGEGTQYF TGTGCCAGCAGCAAAGGACTAGCGGGGGAAGGGACCCAGTACTTC TRBJ2-5 - TRBV3-1/TRBV3-2 TRBD2
CASSLGRQGAYEQYF TGTGCCAGCAGCTTAGGCAGACAGGGAGCCTACGAGCAGTACTTC TRBJ2-7 - TRBV2 TRBD1
CASSSPGGTGELFF TGTGCCAGCAGTTCTCCGGGGGGCACCGGGGAGCTGTTTTTT TRBJ2-2 - TRBV28 TRBD2
CASTDRGRTEAFF TGCGCCAGCACTGACAGGGGTCGTACTGAAGCTTTCTTT TRBJ1-1 - TRBV10-2 TRBD1
CASSGTKEAFF TGTGCCAGCAGCGGGACAAAGGAAGCTTTCTTT TRBJ1-1 - TRBV4-2 -
CAIRPLGGTEAFF TGTGCCATCCGGCCGTTGGGGGGCACTGAAGCTTTCTTT TRBJ1-1 - TRBV27 -
CASRETNVTPYGYTF TGTGCCAGCAGAGAGACCAACGTGACTCCCTATGGCTACACCTTC TRBJ1-2 - TRBV28 -
CAWSNRGWYQETQYF TGTGCCTGGAGTAACCGGGGTTGGTACCAAGAGACCCAGTACTTC TRBJ2-5 - TRBV30 -
CASSESFVEAFF TGTGCCAGCAGTGAGTCGTTTGTTGAAGCTTTCTTT TRBJ1-1 - TRBV2 -
CASSATTGSYEQYF TGCGCCAGCAGCGCAACGACAGGTTCCTACGAGCAGTACTTC TRBJ2-7 - TRBV5-1 -
CASSFRLDKETQYF TGTGCCAGCAGCTTCAGACTAGACAAAGAGACCCAGTACTTC TRBJ2-5 - TRBV3-1/TRBV3-2 -
CASSDRGYQPQHF TGTGCCAGTTCCGACAGGGGCTATCAGCCCCAGCATTTT TRBJ1-5 few TRBV19 TRBD1
CASSLGQMNSPLHF TGTGCCAGCAGCTTAGGACAGATGAATTCACCCCTCCACTTT TRBJ1-6 - TRBV7-2 -
CASSLVAGMNTEAFF TGCGCCAGCAGCTTGGTAGCGGGGATGAACACTGAAGCTTTCTTT TRBJ1-1 - TRBV5-1 -
CASSRVDRGGYTF TGTGCCAGCAGCCGCGTCGACAGGGGTGGCTACACCTTC TRBJ1-2 - TRBV28 TRBD1
CASSPRGSYEQYF TGTGCCAGCAGCCCGCGGGGCTCCTACGAGCAGTACTTC TRBJ2-7 - TRBV3-1/TRBV3-2 -
CAAARDGSYNEQFF TGTGCCGCGGCGCGGGATGGGTCCTACAATGAGCAGTTCTTC TRBJ2-1 - TRBV2 -
CASRSTGVYEQYF TGTGCCAGCAGGTCCACAGGGGTCTACGAGCAGTACTTC TRBJ2-7 - TRBV12-3/TRBV12-4 TRBD1
CASSLTFADNSPLHF TGCGCCAGCAGCTTGACGTTTGCGGATAATTCACCCCTCCACTTT TRBJ1-6 - TRBV5-1 -